Below are 16 T cell receptor beta chains sequenced from a single sample in a study of blood T cell repertoires in COVID-19. Method: immunoSEQ multiplex PCR; TCRdb's copy keeps in-frame clones and lacks some. Of 250,000 to 300,000 clones listed, approximately 85% were seen once; the top ten hold around 1%. The sample comprised PBMCs or T cells enriched from blood (not recorded which). The receptors were sampled from a woman aged 25 to 39 who had recovered from COVID-19.

J is TRBJ1-2 and V is TRBV18; 7 nucleotides line up with TRBD1. The germline V gene has CDR1 KGHSH and CDR2 LQKENI. The CDR3 is 15 residues long. V dropped 1 base and J dropped 4; count of bases not matched to a gene: 6. In DNA, the CDR3 is TGTGCCAGCTCACCACTTCAGGGGGTGGGCTATGGCTACACCTTC. It translates to CASSPLQGVGYGYTF.

The chain links TRBV5-1 to TRBJ1-2; the D gene is possibly TRBD1 (5 bases). Trimming removed 0 bases at V and 2 bases at J, with 8 bases between. The CDR3 is 14 residues long. Germline V lookup: CDR1 SGHRS, CDR2 YFSETQ. In DNA, the CDR3 is TGCGCCAGCAGCTTGGTGGGGGGAAACTATGGCTACACCTTC. It yields the protein CASSLVGGNYGYTF. Using reference TRBV5-1 and TRBJ1-2 for the parts outside the CDR3, the full variable domain is KAGVTQTPRYLIKTRGQQVTLSCSPISGHRSVSWYQQTPGQGLQFLFEYFSETQRNKGNFPGRFSGRQFSNSRSEMNVSTLELGDSALYLCASSLVGGNYGYTFGSGTRLTVV.

The chain joins TRBV29-1 to TRBJ1-1; D possibly corresponds to TRBD1 (5 bases). This CDR3 is built from 11 residues. Per germline, CDR1 SQVTM and CDR2 ANQGSEA. V was clipped by 3 bases and J by 8 bases, with 10 bases between them. CDR3 residues: CSVDRGREAFF. The CDR3 coding sequence is TGCAGCGTTGATCGGGGGAGGGAAGCTTTCTTT.

V is TRBV12-3 or TRBV12-4 and J is TRBJ1-1; maybe TRBD1 (5 bases). V lost 3 bases and J lost 8, with 10 bases in between. This CDR3 has 12 amino acids. The CDR3 reads CASSFRTREAFF. CDR3 bases: TGTGCCAGCAGTTTCAGGACACGAGAAGCTTTCTTT.

CDR3: CASSSPGGATEAFF. In DNA form, the CDR3 reads TGTGCCAGCAGTTCTCCAGGGGGCGCGACTGAAGCTTTCTTT. V is TRBV28 and J is TRBJ1-1; 8 nucleotides match TRBD1. The junction had 6 bases not matched to a gene; V was cut back by 4 bases and J by 5 bases. CDR1 is MDHEN and CDR2 is SYDVKM in the germline V gene. The length of the CDR3 is 14 residues.

DNA for the CDR3: TGCGCCAGCAGTGCGGGCAGGTTAACGTACGGCGAGCAGTTCTTC. Residues: CASSAGRLTYGEQFF. The chain joins TRBV5-1 to TRBJ2-1; a weak D match, TRBD2 (5 bases). V gave up 5 bases and J gave up 10 bases, with 22 bases separating them. The germline V gene encodes CDR1 SGHRS and CDR2 YFSETQ. The CDR3 covers 15 residues.

The chain recombines TRBV24-1 with TRBJ2-6; the match to TRBD2 covers 13 bases. The V and J ends lost 4 bases and 1 base, in that order; junction bases with no gene match: 3. Per the germline V gene, CDR1 is KGHDR and CDR2 is SFDVKD. This CDR3 comprises 18 residues. The CDR3 bases are TGTGCCACCAGTGACGGACTAGCGGGAGATTCTGGGGCCAACGTCCTGACTTTC. Translating it yields CATSDGLAGDSGANVLTF.

V usage is TRBV11-3 and J usage is TRBJ2-7; a weak D match, TRBD1 (5 bases). CDR1 SGHNT and CDR2 YENEEA come from the germline V gene. V gave up 1 base and J gave up 0 bases, with 10 bases separating them. The CDR3 covers 15 residues. This CDR3 is CASSLGQSSSYEQYF. In nucleotides, the CDR3 is TGTGCCAGCAGCTTAGGACAGTCGAGCTCCTACGAGCAGTACTTC.

J is TRBJ2-1 and V is TRBV28; TRBD2 matches 10 bases. Germline assignment: CDR1 MDHEN and CDR2 SYDVKM. The CDR3 totals 13 residues. With V trimmed by 8 bases and J by 8 bases, 6 bases remained unmatched. The CDR3: CASLRLAGDEQFF. The CDR3 DNA is TGTGCCAGCCTGCGGCTAGCGGGAGATGAGCAGTTCTTC.

This clone has just one count. The V gene is TRBV19, the J gene TRBJ2-6; 9 bases are a match to TRBD1. The CDR3 loop spans 16 amino acids. The junction had 9 bases not matched to a gene; V was cut back by 10 bases and J by 2 bases. Germline CDR1 is LNHDA and CDR2 is SQIVND (reference sequence). The CDR3, as DNA: TGTGCCACAGAGGACAGGGGTTTACCTGGGGCCAACGTCCTGACTTTC. It codes for CATEDRGLPGANVLTF.

J is TRBJ2-7 and V is TRBV5-5; D is unresolved. The CDR3 totals 16 residues. CDR1 SGHKS and CDR2 YYEKEE come from the germline V gene (reference sequence). Trimming took off 4 bases at V and 4 bases at J, with 21 bases between the two ends. CDR3 in amino acids: CASSPGLLADFYEQYF. The CDR3 region has the DNA TGTGCCAGCAGCCCTGGGTTGTTGGCGGATTTTTACGAGCAGTACTTC. Filled out from reference TRBV5-5 and TRBJ2-7, the complete variable domain reads DAGVTQSPTHLIKTRGQQVTLRCSPISGHKSVSWYQQVLGQGPQFIFQYYEKEERGRGNFPDRFSARQFPNYSSELNVNALLLGDSALYLCASSPGLLADFYEQYFGPGTRLTVT.

This clone was seen a few times. The chain links TRBV7-9 to TRBJ2-5; 8 bases line up with TRBD2. Germline CDR1 is SEHNR and CDR2 is FQNEAQ (reference sequence). After removal of 4 bases from V and 3 bases from J, the junction contained 4 bases not matched to a gene. CDR3 length equals 14 residues. The CDR3 loop is CASSSAAGEETQYF. The DNA for the CDR3 is TGTGCCAGCAGCTCCGCAGCGGGGGAAGAGACCCAGTACTTC. Drawing the rest from reference TRBV7-9 and TRBJ2-5, the complete variable domain is DTGVSQNPRHKITKRGQNVTFRCDPISEHNRLYWYRQTLGQGPEFLTYFQNEAQLEKSRLLSDRFSAERPKGSFSTLEIQRTEQGDSAMYLCASSSAAGEETQYFGPGTRLLVL.

The gene calls are TRBV11-3 and TRBJ1-6; 7 bases line up with TRBD1. The ends lost 3 bases at V and 0 bases at J; junction bases unmatched: 2. Germline V lookup: CDR1 SGHNT, CDR2 YENEEA. This CDR3 comprises 16 residues. CDR3: CASSLGQSSYNSPLHF. The CDR3 DNA sequence: TGTGCCAGCAGCTTGGGACAGAGCTCCTATAATTCACCCCTCCACTTT.

CDR3 sequence reads: CASSAEPVSYEQYF. The CDR3 DNA reads as TGCGCCAGCAGTGCCGAGCCCGTCTCCTACGAGCAGTACTTC. The rearrangement joins TRBV10-1 to TRBJ2-7, with D hard to call. This CDR3 region has 14 residues. V shed 4 bases and J shed 0 bases, with 10 bases lying between them. From germline, CDR1 is WNHNN and CDR2 SYGVQD (reference sequence).

The chain is built from TRBV7-9 and TRBJ1-1; 8 bases are a match to TRBD1. The CDR3 is made up of 17 amino acids. Germline V gene sequence: CDR1 SEHNR, CDR2 FQNEAQ (reference sequence). Trimming removed 6 bases from V and 3 bases from J; junction bases left unmatched: 15. The CDR3: CASSRSFQGARDTEAFF. The CDR3 DNA reads TGTGCCAGCAGTCGGTCGTTTCAGGGGGCGCGGGACACTGAAGCTTTCTTT.

This rearrangement joins TRBV3-1 (or the pseudogene TRBV3-2) to TRBJ1-1; D gene uncertain. This CDR3 is built from 15 residues. V lost 1 base to trimming and J lost 1 base, with 10 bases between them. Germline V gene data show CDR1 as LGHDT and CDR2 as YNNKEL (reference sequence). CDR3 nucleotide sequence: TGTGCCAGCAGCCAAGTCGAATCAGGGAACACTGAAGCTTTCTTT. This sequence encodes CASSQVESGNTEAFF.